The 20 T cell receptor beta chains below all came from one sample that was sequenced in a study of STAT3 mutations in large granular lymphocyte leukemia. Study-wide findings and caveats: In T-cell large granular lymphocyte leukemia, about half of patients showed multiple immunodominant subclonotypes.

Clones were sequenced by immunoSEQ multiplex PCR, and TCRdb holds only the in-frame ones, with some missing. Among over 30,000 clones listed, 70% to 90% were seen once. For these TCRs, the target antigens are not known. Sequencing input: PBMCs. These receptors originate from a human donor with T large granular lymphocyte leukemia. Some clones in this sample may be carry-over from other donors' samples.

The V gene is TRBV15, the J gene TRBJ1-5, with TRBD1 as a possible D gene (6 bases). CDR3 length: 15 amino acids. Germline loops: CDR1 LNHNV, CDR2 YYDKDF (reference sequence). The ends were cut back, 5 bases at V and 1 base at J, with 12 bases in the middle. The CDR3 is CATSLYRESNQPQHF. The DNA for the CDR3 is TGTGCCACCAGCCTGTACAGGGAAAGCAATCAGCCCCAGCATTTT. Looking up the rest from reference TRBV15 and TRBJ1-5 gives the full variable domain: DAMVIQNPRYQVTQFGKPVTLSCSQTLNHNVMYWYQQKSSQAPKLLFHYYDKDFNNEADTPDNFQSRRPNTSFCFLDIRSPGLGDTAMYLCATSLYRESNQPQHFGDGTRLSIL.

The J gene is TRBJ2-7, the V gene TRBV2; TRBD1 is a possible D gene (5 bases). Per the germline V gene, CDR1 is SNHLY and CDR2 is FYNNEI. With 6 bases removed from V and 2 bases from J, the gap between germline ends came to 11 bases. The CDR3 spans 13 residues. DNA for the CDR3: TGTGCCAGCAGAGGGGCGCTAGCCTACGAGCAGTACTTC. Translation: CASRGALAYEQYF.

This clone occurred once. The rearrangement joins TRBV6-5 to TRBJ1-5; D gene unclear. Germline V gene sequence: CDR1 MNHEY, CDR2 SVGAGI. Trimming stripped 2 bases from V and 4 bases from J, with 9 bases between. The CDR3 totals 14 residues. The chain's CDR3 is CASSYLPGNQPQHF. The CDR3 bases are TGTGCCAGCAGTTACCTTCCGGGGAATCAGCCCCAGCATTTT.

The chain combines TRBV5-1 with TRBJ1-2, with unresolved D. The CDR3 is made up of 19 amino acids. Germline V lookup: CDR1 SGHRS, CDR2 YFSETQ. V lost 0 bases and J 0 bases, leaving 21 bases between the germline ends. The DNA for the CDR3 is TGCGCCAGCAGCTTGGGACCGCAGACTCGAACGACCCCTAACTATGGCTACACCTTC. Translation gives CASSLGPQTRTTPNYGYTF.

This clone appeared once. The chain combines TRBV7-6 with TRBJ2-2; tentative D call: TRBD2 (5 bases). Germline CDR1 and CDR2: SGHVS and FNYEAQ. The CDR3 is 14 amino acids. V gave up 4 bases and J gave up 9 bases, with 15 bases separating them. The CDR3 protein is CASSSDRGRRELFF. CDR3 sequence (DNA): TGTGCCAGCAGCTCGGACCGGGGTAGGCGGGAGCTGTTTTTT.

The chain joins TRBV21-1 to TRBJ2-7. TRBV21-1 is a listed pseudogene. The CDR3 sequence is 8 residues long. The CDR3 is CADLEQYV. DNA for the CDR3: TGTGCCGACCTCGAGCAGTACGTC.

V gene TRBV20-1 combines with J gene TRBJ2-7; no clear D. Trimming pared 7 bases from V and 5 bases from J, leaving 6 bases between. This CDR3 is 9 amino acids long. Germline V lookup: CDR1 DFQATT, CDR2 SNEGSKA (reference sequence). Here the CDR3 DNA reads TGCAGTGACCCAGACGAGCAGTACTTC. This gives the protein CSDPDEQYF.

The chain has TRBV29-1 and TRBJ1-3, with unresolved D. The CDR3 is 13 amino acids. V lost 4 bases, J lost 3 bases, and 10 bases lay in between. From germline, CDR1 is SQVTM and CDR2 ANQGSEA. The chain's CDR3 is CSVVDTFGNTIYF. The CDR3 DNA reads TGCAGCGTTGTAGACACTTTTGGAAACACCATATATTTT.

This clone was counted between two and nine times. The genes are TRBV5-1 and TRBJ2-5; D could derive from TRBD1 or TRBD2 (5 bases each). Germline V CDR1 and CDR2: SGHRS, YFSETQ. The CDR3 contains 13 residues. Trimming stripped 1 base from V and 5 bases from J, with 9 bases between. CDR3 region: CASSLTWGETQYF. CDR3 nucleotide sequence: TGCGCCAGCAGCTTGACGTGGGGGGAGACCCAGTACTTC.

The chain is built from TRBV19 and TRBJ2-7; D not certain. Germline V gene data show CDR1 as LNHDA and CDR2 as SQIVND (reference sequence). V was shortened by 0 bases and J by 1 base, with 4 bases between the two germline ends. The CDR3 is 13 amino acids. The CDR3 nucleotides read TGTGCCAGTAGTATAGACATTTCCTACGAGCAGTACGTC. It encodes CASSIDISYEQYV.

The CDR3 loop reads CASSLSAGAGEKLFF. In nucleotides, the CDR3 is TGCGCCAGCAGCTTGAGTGCGGGGGCCGGTGAAAAACTGTTTTTT. The gene calls are TRBV5-1 and TRBJ1-4; tentative D call: TRBD1 (6 bases). The germline V gene has CDR1 SGHRS and CDR2 YFSETQ. CDR3 length: 15 residues. V was shortened by 1 base and J by 7 bases, with 14 bases between the two germline ends.

The V gene is TRBV28, the J gene TRBJ2-7; 16 bases map to TRBD2. V lost 10 bases, J lost 7 bases, and 13 bases stayed unmatched. From germline, CDR1 is MDHEN and CDR2 SYDVKM. The CDR3 totals 16 residues. The CDR3 bases are TGTGCCACCGGGACTAGCGGGGGGGCCTCCCCAGGGGAGCAGTACTTC. This sequence encodes CATGTSGGASPGEQYF.

The chain's CDR3 is CASSLEGQGDGYTF. CDR3 DNA: TGCGCCAGCAGCTTGGAGGGACAGGGGGATGGCTACACCTTC. This chain uses TRBV5-1 with TRBJ1-2; 11 bases align to TRBD1. Trimming cost V 0 bases and J 6 bases; bases outside gene matches: 1. The CDR3 is made up of 14 amino acids. Per the germline V gene, CDR1 is SGHRS and CDR2 is YFSETQ.

The chain links TRBV5-1 to TRBJ1-1; D possibly corresponds to TRBD1 (6 bases). Deletions cut 2 bases from V and 0 bases from J, with 8 bases between. Germline values: CDR1 SGHRS, CDR2 YFSETQ. This CDR3 spans 14 amino acids. The CDR3 is CASSFGGLNTEAFF. The CDR3 coding sequence is TGCGCCAGCAGCTTCGGGGGGCTGAACACTGAAGCTTTCTTT.

This clone was detected only a few times. V gene TRBV28 combines with J gene TRBJ1-5; no clear D gene. Germline lookup yields CDR1 MDHEN and CDR2 SYDVKM. This CDR3 is built from 12 residues. V was clipped by 6 bases and J by 2 bases, with 5 bases between them. Written as DNA, the CDR3 is TGTGCCAGCAGGGTGGGCAATCAGCCCCAGCATTTT. It codes for CASRVGNQPQHF.

The gene calls are TRBV7-9 and TRBJ1-6; no definite D call. Germline assignment: CDR1 SEHNR and CDR2 FQNEAQ (reference sequence). The CDR3 has 16 amino acids. V shed 4 bases and J shed 8 bases, with 18 bases lying between them. The CDR3 loop is CASSSATSENDSPLHF. The DNA for the CDR3 is TGTGCCAGCAGCTCGGCCACCTCGGAGAACGATTCACCCCTCCACTTT. The complete variable domain, with remaining parts taken from reference TRBV7-9 and TRBJ1-6, reads DTGVSQNPRHKITKRGQNVTFRCDPISEHNRLYWYRQTLGQGPEFLTYFQNEAQLEKSRLLSDRFSAERPKGSFSTLEIQRTEQGDSAMYLCASSSATSENDSPLHFGNGTRLTVT.

The V and J genes are TRBV5-5 and TRBJ2-7; TRBD2 might be the D (7 bases). CDR1 and CDR2 (germline): SGHKS, YYEKEE (reference sequence). CDR3 length: 15 amino acids. V was clipped by 4 bases and J by 2 bases, with 16 bases between them. Here the CDR3 reads CASSDRGAIPYEQYF. CDR3 nucleotides: TGTGCCAGCAGCGACCGGGGGGCGATCCCCTACGAGCAGTACTTC.

This chain joins TRBV14 and TRBJ1-1, with D hard to call. Trimming took off 0 bases at V and 1 base at J, with 15 bases between the two ends. Germline-derived CDR1 and CDR2 are SGHDN and FVKESK. The CDR3 runs 17 residues. In DNA form, the CDR3 reads TGTGCCAGCAGCCAAGAGGGGAGCGTGCACAAGAACACTGAAGCTTTCTTT. Protein sequence: CASSQEGSVHKNTEAFF. Full variable domain (missing parts from reference TRBV14 and TRBJ1-1): EAGVTQFPSHSVIEKGQTVTLRCDPISGHDNLYWYRRVMGKEIKFLLHFVKESKQDESGMPNNRFLAERTGGTYSTLKVQPAELEDSGVYFCASSQEGSVHKNTEAFFGQGTRLTVV.

The chain is built from TRBV27 and TRBJ1-2; D is perhaps TRBD1 (6 bases). The V end lost 6 bases, the J end lost 4 bases, and 12 bases lay between the germline ends. This CDR3 has 13 amino acids. Germline V gives CDR1 MNHEY, CDR2 SMNVEV (reference sequence). CDR3 bases: TGTGCCAGCAGCCCACAGGGAAGCTATGGCTACACCTTC. Translation: CASSPQGSYGYTF.

CDR3: CASSPGEGYTF. The CDR3 DNA sequence: TGTGCCAGCTCACCCGGGGAAGGCTACACCTTC. The rearrangement uses TRBV18 and TRBJ1-2; no clear D. This CDR3 comprises 11 residues. Germline V gene lookup returns CDR1 KGHSH and CDR2 LQKENI. Trimming shortened V by 3 bases and J by 8 bases, and 7 bases separated the two germline ends.